This T cell receptor beta chain derives from a study of cytomegalovirus exposure and HLA in healthy donors (dated by TCRdb to 2017 to 2019). In the study overall: An earlier analysis of some 620 of the donors reported 250 to 300 Gb of sequence data and around 100 million unique TCR beta sequences obtained from about 179 million T cells. To predict cytomegalovirus infection status, the study combined high-throughput TCR immunosequencing, statistical association of individual TCRs with disease status, and machine learning. On average, 235,054 unique TCR beta nucleotide sequences were sequenced per donor among 398 genotyped donors of the cohort, with approximately 18% of those sequences being non-productive. The later analysis used no new phenotypic data to find candidate immune exposures, relying instead on TCR beta sequences and their occurrence across donors. Roughly five DR-DQ haplotypes were handled as single units for association and clustering because linkage in the cohort was strong. HLA typing covered class I and class II loci at four-digit resolution. Using immunosequencing, the study profiled T cell repertoires from 500 to 800 subjects and related those repertoires to cytomegalovirus serostatus. Alongside the repertoire data, information on donor age, sex, ethnicity and CMV serostatus was compiled. An early release that covered 500 to 800 HLA-typed donors contained approximately 300 gigabases of sequencing data and about 84 million unique TCR sequences. Along with the roughly 710-subject first cohort, a separate validation cohort of over a hundred different subjects was used. All discovery cohort repertoires had been generated using a single sequencing platform. The study aimed to test whether cataloging public T cell receptors could reveal signatures of past pathogen exposure. A later analysis re-analyzed previously published TCR beta repertoires from 650 to 800 donors and added high-resolution HLA genotyping to study TCR occurrence patterns. The number of typed donors differed by locus: 629-630 for A, B, C, DRB1 and DQB1; about 520 for DQA1; approximately 600 for DPA1; and 400 to 480 for DPB1. Of the roughly 400 genotyped donors, less than 90% were placed in the genetic ancestry cluster associated with self-reported Caucasian donors. Genome-wide SNP genotypes for about 65% of the roughly 670 donors were used in a later genetic analysis, which treated that subset as a discovery cohort. An earlier analysis of around 580 of the donors used high-throughput TCR beta sequencing to judge whether each TCR beta V gene segment behaved as functional or pseudogenic.

What the study reported, not specific to this receptor: It was suggested by the authors that the approach could potentially be generalized to other disease states and immunological phenotypes. In a later genetic analysis, fewer N-insertions in productive TCRs were reported among donors in an Asian-associated ancestry cluster than the 666-donor mean. For the cohort, immune exposure information was limited to CMV serostatus. A cluster of highly shared sequence variants was judged likely to be a technical artifact of the sequencing pipeline. Because HLA typing was unavailable for some donors at each locus, only the typed subset was used in association tests. Because the 87-base-pair reads could not distinguish some IMGT-functional V segments, including TRBV6-2 and TRBV6-3, those segments were excluded. Across donors, most TCR sequences were observed very rarely, whereas some public TCRs were present in many individuals. A further reported finding was that TCR beta sequences accurately predicted the HLA-A and HLA-B alleles for most subjects in the first cohort. Fewer than 20 rarely observed V segments, including chromosome 9 orphons, were excluded from the earlier analysis of about 500 of the donors because counts were too low. Specific HLA alleles were associated with some 15,000 TCR beta sequences at a false discovery rate of 0.05 in a later analysis. A later genetic analysis associated a missense DCLRE1C variant with V-gene and J-gene trimming of TCR beta chains, and an independent cohort replicated the association. According to a later analysis, parvovirus B19, influenza, CMV and Epstein-Barr virus appeared linked to several top co-occurrence clusters. Three of the identified cytomegalovirus-associated TCR beta chains were confirmed in vitro to be specific for cytomegalovirus antigens. Roughly uniform sequencing depth across donors was assumed in presence/absence analyses, although this assumption may not hold. In the study, roughly 160 TCR beta chains were listed as associated with cytomegalovirus. In an earlier analysis of roughly 500 of the donors, most TCR beta V segments appeared in productive rearrangements about 87% or about 30% of the time, broadly matching IMGT annotations. Assigning TCR associations to individual alleles was difficult when HLA alleles, especially DR and DQ, strongly co-occurred. The classifier was reported to diagnose cytomegalovirus status with high specificity and sensitivity in both the original and validation cohorts. According to a later analysis, TCR association rates differed among HLA loci, with DRB1 alleles showing the most associated TCRs and HLA-C alleles showing the fewest. The cohort was sequenced for TCR beta chains only, and without alpha or paired-chain data the features that could be detected were limited. Linkage disequilibrium might explain the correlated functional status among segregating V segments, but an unknown experimental factor could not be ruled out. Compared with equally common non-associated chains, HLA-associated TCR beta chains in a later analysis were more clonally expanded and had lower generation probabilities. A later analysis found that most CMV-associated TCR beta chains appeared HLA-restricted, with HLA associations seemingly driven largely by CMV exposure.

CDR1 and CDR2, looked up from the germline V gene, are MDHEN and SYDVKM. The CDR3 spans 14 residues, from the cysteine through the phenylalanine. The CDR3 DNA has 42 bases and is translated from base 1. V is pared back by 2 bases and J by 2 bases, with 9 bases lying between the germline termini. Regarding this clone: Its recognized antigen is unknown. The record has no base qualities; no much larger clone is one base away.

The cohort comprised some 700 healthy bone marrow donors. At the time of sampling, all cohort members were nominally healthy, though unrecorded immune exposures were likely present. The donor was CMV seropositive and belonged to the group of a few hundred seropositive cohort members. Each donor provided a peripheral blood sample, and peripheral blood mononuclear cells were used for TCR beta sequencing. The Qiagen DNeasy Blood Extraction Kit was used to extract genomic DNA from the blood cell samples. To prepare the library, the immunoSEQ multiplex PCR assay was applied. The multiplex PCR relied on a mix of 60 forward primers for TCR Vbeta segments and 13 reverse primers for TCR Jbeta segments. The CDR3 region of rearranged TCR beta genes was amplified from genomic DNA by a multiplex PCR assay. The Illumina HiSeq System was used to sequence the amplified TCR beta libraries as 87-base-pair reads. From the authors' description of their analysis: A later analysis tallied 75 million to 95 million unique TCR beta chains across the 660 or so repertoires, and approximately 9.9 million of those chains were shared by two or more donors. A nearest-neighbor algorithm error-corrected the raw reads and collapsed the reads into unique sequences, merging closely related sequences to remove PCR and sequencing errors. Alignment of CDR3 sequences to IMGT reference sequences was used to assign V, D and J gene segments. For a sequence to be retained, at least a six-nucleotide match to both a V gene segment and a J gene segment was required. Rearrangements were classified as productive when the CDR3 lacked stop codons and remained in frame with V and J, and all other rearrangements were classified as non-productive. CDR3 was defined by IMGT convention, running from the second conserved V-encoded cysteine to the conserved J-encoded phenylalanine. In an earlier analysis of around 540 of the donors, sequences lacking an unambiguous match to a single V gene segment were excluded. In an earlier analysis of roughly 500 of the donors, V segments were called functional above 56.7% productive rearrangements and were called segregating when the between-donor standard deviation exceeded 5%. A statistical classification framework was developed to diagnose cytomegalovirus status using the catalog of TCR beta chain sequences. In a later analysis, V and J genes were assigned by comparing TCR nucleotide sequences against IMGT/GENE-DB human TR gene sequences. A later analysis assigned CDR3 sequences and most-parsimonious VDJ recombination scenarios with the TCRdist pipeline. In a later analysis, each TCR beta chain was defined by its CDR3 amino acid sequence together with its V-gene family, and reads lacking a unique V-gene family were excluded. A later analysis removed 592 highly shared, low-generation-probability nucleotide sequences to deal with suspected cross-contamination and a sequencing artifact. In a later analysis, a clonal expansion index was calculated for each public chain from normalized within-repertoire ranks of inferred template counts. A later analysis computed generation probabilities with a VDJ recombination model fitted to out-of-frame rearrangements, and checked the results against IGoR. In a later analysis, TCR-TCR, TCR-HLA and TCR-CMV co-occurrence was scored with hypergeometric tests, and a repertoire-size bias correction was applied to TCR pairs. A later analysis estimated false discovery rates by permuting HLA or CMV assignments 20 times. In a later analysis, co-occurring TCRs were grouped using DBSCAN, with TCRdist sequence similarity added in when clustering inside HLA-allele-positive subsets. For co-occurrence clustering, repertoires with fewer than 30,000 or more than 120,000 public chains were excluded, along with several repertoires with anomalous nucleotide sharing. Held by TCRdb, this immuneACCESS table contains in-frame sequences only and omits some clones. Under half of the omission traces to an unresolved V gene where checked; the cause of the rest is unknown. That table is the source of V, J and clone size, and D and trimming were worked out from the DNA. In all, the sample holds approximately 70,000 clones, and about 73% of those were seen once. The ten biggest clones cover more than 9.5% of the sample.

The specimen sequenced was PBMCs. This chain joins TRBV28 to TRBJ1-1, and possibly TRBD1, on 5 matching bases. The origin of this receptor is a woman aged 50 to 60 in good health and CMV-seropositive. The nucleotide sequence reads TGTGCCAGCAGTTTACAGGGAGGTAACACTGAAGCTTTCTTT. Translated, it gives CASSLQGGNTEAFF.